This T cell receptor (beta chain) emerged from a study of blood T cells in healthy people across ages. The donors, all healthy, were Caucasians living in Russia, aged 6 to 90. Study-wide findings and caveats: Estimated diversity, derived from one million T cells, was regarded as an underestimate. Diversity was higher, and naive CD4+ cells more numerous, in long-lived donors than in aged donors.

The germline V gene has CDR1 SQVTM and CDR2 ANQGSEA. The CDR3 runs to 12 residues. In its sample, this clonotype was seen a few times. What it recognizes is unknown. It was with a sample-barcoded 5' primer and a J-beta primer mix that a second PCR of about 7 to 12 cycles was run. TCRdb reanalysed the 5' RACE reads using MiXCR and keeps one entry per CDR3 protein. The sample consists of roughly 1.6 million distinct CDR3 sequences, around 35% of them appearing once. Specimen: blood. The V gene is TRBV29-1, the J gene TRBJ1-1; 7 bases agree with TRBD1. The receptor was isolated from a woman in her 30s in good health. The CDR3 DNA follows: TGCGAGGAAGGGGGCTGGGTCACTGAAGCTTTCTTT. This translates into CEEGGWVTEAFF.